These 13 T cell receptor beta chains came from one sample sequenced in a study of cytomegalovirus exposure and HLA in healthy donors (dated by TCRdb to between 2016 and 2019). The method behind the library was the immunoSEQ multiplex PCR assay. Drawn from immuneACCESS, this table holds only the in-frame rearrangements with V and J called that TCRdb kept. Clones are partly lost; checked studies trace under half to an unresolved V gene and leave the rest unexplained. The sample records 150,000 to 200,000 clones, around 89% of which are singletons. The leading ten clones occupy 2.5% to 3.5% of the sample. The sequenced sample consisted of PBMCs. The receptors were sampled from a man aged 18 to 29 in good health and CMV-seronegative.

CDR3 sequence (DNA): TGTGCCAGCAGCTTGGAACTAGTTCGTGGAGATACGCAGTATTTT. Amino acids: CASSLELVRGDTQYF. The rearrangement uses TRBV7-9 and TRBJ2-3; the D gene is possibly TRBD2 (5 bases). Trimming pared 3 bases from V and 5 bases from J, leaving 15 bases between. The germline V gene has CDR1 SEHNR and CDR2 FQNEAQ (reference sequence). This CDR3 has 15 amino acids.

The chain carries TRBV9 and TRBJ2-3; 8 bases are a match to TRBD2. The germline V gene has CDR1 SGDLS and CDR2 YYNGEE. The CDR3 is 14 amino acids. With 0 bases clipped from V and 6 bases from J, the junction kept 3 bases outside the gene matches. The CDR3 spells CASSVGGLVDTQYF. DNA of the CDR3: TGTGCCAGCAGCGTAGGGGGACTAGTGGATACGCAGTATTTT.

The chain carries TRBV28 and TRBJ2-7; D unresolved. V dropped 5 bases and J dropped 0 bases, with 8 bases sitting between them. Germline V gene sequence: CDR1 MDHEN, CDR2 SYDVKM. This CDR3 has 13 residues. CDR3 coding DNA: TGTGCCAGCAGTCCAGTTAGCTCCTACGAGCAGTACGTC. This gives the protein CASSPVSSYEQYV.

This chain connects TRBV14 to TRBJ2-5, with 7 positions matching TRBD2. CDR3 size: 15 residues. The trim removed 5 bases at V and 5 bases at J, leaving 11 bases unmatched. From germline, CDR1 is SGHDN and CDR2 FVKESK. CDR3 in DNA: TGTGCCAGCAGCTTGGAGCGGGGCCCGGGGGAGACCCAGTACTTC. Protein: CASSLERGPGETQYF.

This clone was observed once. The CDR3 DNA reads TGTGCCAGCAGCTTCAGGGGTTTGGATACGCAGTATTTT. Translating gives CASSFRGLDTQYF. The chain combines TRBV13 with TRBJ2-3, with D maybe TRBD1 (6 bases). V lost 3 bases and J 6 bases, leaving 10 bases between the germline ends. The CDR3 has 13 residues. Looked up from germline, CDR1 is PRHDT and CDR2 is FYEKMQ (reference sequence).

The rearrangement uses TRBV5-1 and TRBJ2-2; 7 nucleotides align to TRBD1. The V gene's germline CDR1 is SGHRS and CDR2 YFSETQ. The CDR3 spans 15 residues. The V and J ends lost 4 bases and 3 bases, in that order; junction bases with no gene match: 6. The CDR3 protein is CASSPGQEDTGELFF. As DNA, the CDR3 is TGCGCCAGCAGCCCCGGACAGGAGGACACCGGGGAGCTGTTTTTT.

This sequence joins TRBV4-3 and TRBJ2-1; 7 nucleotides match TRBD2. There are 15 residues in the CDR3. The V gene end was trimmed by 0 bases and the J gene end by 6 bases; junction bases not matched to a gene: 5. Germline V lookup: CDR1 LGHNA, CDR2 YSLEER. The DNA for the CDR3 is TGCGCCAGCAGCCAAGAGTGGGAGGGGTCCAATGAGCAGTTCTTC. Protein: CASSQEWEGSNEQFF.

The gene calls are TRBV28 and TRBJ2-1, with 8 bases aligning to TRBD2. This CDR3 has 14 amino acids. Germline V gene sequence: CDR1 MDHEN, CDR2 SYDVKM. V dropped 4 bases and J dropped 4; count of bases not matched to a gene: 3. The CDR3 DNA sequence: TGTGCCAGCAGTTACTTAGCGGGATACAATGAGCAGTTCTTC. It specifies CASSYLAGYNEQFF.

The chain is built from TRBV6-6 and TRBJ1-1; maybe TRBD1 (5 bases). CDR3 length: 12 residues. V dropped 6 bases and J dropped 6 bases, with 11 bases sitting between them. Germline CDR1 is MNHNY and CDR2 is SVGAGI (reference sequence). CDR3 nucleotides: TGTGCCAGCAGCAAAGGGGAGGCTGAAGCTTTCTTT. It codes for CASSKGEAEAFF.

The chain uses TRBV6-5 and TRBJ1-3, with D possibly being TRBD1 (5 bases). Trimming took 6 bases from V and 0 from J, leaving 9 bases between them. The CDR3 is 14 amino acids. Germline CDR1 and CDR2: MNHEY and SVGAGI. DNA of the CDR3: TGTGCCAGCAGGGTAGGGGCCTCTGGAAACACCATATATTTT. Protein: CASRVGASGNTIYF.

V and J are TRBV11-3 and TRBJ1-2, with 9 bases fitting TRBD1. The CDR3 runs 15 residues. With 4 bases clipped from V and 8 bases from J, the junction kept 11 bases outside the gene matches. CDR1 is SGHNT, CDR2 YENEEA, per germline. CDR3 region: CASSYQDRTGDGYTF. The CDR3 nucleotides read TGTGCCAGCAGCTACCAAGACCGGACAGGGGACGGCTACACCTTC.

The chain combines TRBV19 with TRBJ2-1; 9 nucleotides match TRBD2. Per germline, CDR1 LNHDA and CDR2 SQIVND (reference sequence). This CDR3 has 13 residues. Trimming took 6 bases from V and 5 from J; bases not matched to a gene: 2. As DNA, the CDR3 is TGTGCCAGTAGGACTAGCGGCCACAATGAGCAGTTCTTC. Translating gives CASRTSGHNEQFF.

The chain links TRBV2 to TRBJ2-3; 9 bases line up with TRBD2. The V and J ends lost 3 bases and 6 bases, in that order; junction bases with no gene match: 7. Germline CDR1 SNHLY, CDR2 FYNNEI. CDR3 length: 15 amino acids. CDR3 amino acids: CASSEAGGPSDTQYF. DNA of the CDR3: TGTGCCAGCAGTGAGGCGGGAGGGCCATCGGATACGCAGTATTTT.